These T cell receptor beta chains were read from a single sample in a study of PD-L1 blockade in urothelial cancer. TCRdb's copy holds only in-frame clones and misses some; the assay was immunoSEQ multiplex PCR. Of tens of thousands of clones detected, 85% to 90% appear once; the ten largest clones hold 2.9%. This material consisted of PBMCs, taken around atezolizumab (anti-PD-L1) treatment. Receptors were obtained from a man aged 50-60 years with urothelial cancer. Each CDR3 is given with its conserved first and last residue. Each record gives: clone size, V gene, CDR3 protein. The size entry is marked missing in some rows and otherwise reads once, few, many or a size class.

abundance: -; v_gene: TRBV5-3; CDR3aa: CARSPILAGGAHEQYF
abundance: -; v_gene: TRBV28; CDR3aa: CASATVTEAFF
abundance: -; v_gene: TRBV11-2; CDR3aa: CASSLELAGASYNEQFF
abundance: once; v_gene: TRBV6-5; CDR3aa: CASRHQRNTGELFF
abundance: -; v_gene: TRBV29-1; CDR3aa: CSVELWGHNEQFF
abundance: -; v_gene: TRBV27; CDR3aa: CASSLTSGSYEQFF
abundance: -; v_gene: TRBV6-5; CDR3aa: CASSYSVAGEASPLHF
abundance: -; v_gene: TRBV29-1; CDR3aa: CSVEEWDSNYGYTF
abundance: once; v_gene: TRBV30; CDR3aa: CANTPNGRAGTGELFF
abundance: few; v_gene: TRBV6-5; CDR3aa: CASSWSGWTEAFF
abundance: few; v_gene: TRBV19; CDR3aa: CASTGRGDRSGGLIQYF
abundance: -; v_gene: TRBV19; CDR3aa: CASSIGGTANEKLFF
abundance: -; v_gene: TRBV29-1; CDR3aa: CSALIGVSEQYF
abundance: -; v_gene: TRBV4-2; CDR3aa: CASSQDPGNSGNTIYF
abundance: -; v_gene: TRBV6-1; CDR3aa: CASMNRGGGELFF
abundance: -; v_gene: TRBV7-9; CDR3aa: CASSLFENEKLFF
abundance: -; v_gene: TRBV7-3; CDR3aa: CASSVQGRDNQPQHF
abundance: -; v_gene: TRBV5-6; CDR3aa: CASSLGWTGDYGYTF
abundance: once; v_gene: TRBV7-9; CDR3aa: CASSLGTSGIAGELFF
abundance: -; v_gene: TRBV5-4; CDR3aa: CASSLPGGNQETQYF